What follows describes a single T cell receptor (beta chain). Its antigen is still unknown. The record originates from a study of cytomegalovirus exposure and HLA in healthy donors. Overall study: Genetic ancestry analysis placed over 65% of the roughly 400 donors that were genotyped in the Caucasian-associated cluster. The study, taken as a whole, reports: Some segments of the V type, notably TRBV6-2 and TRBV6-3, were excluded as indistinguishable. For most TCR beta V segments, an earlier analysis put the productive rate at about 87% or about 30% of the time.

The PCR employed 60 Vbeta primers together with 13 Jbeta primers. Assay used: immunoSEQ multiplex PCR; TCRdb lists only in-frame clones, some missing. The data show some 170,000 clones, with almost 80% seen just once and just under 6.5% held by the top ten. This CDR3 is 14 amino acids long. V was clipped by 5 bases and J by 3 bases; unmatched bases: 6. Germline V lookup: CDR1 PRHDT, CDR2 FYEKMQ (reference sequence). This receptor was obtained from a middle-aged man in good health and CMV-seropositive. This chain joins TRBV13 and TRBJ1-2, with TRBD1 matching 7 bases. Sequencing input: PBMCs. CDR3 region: CASSKGQRHYGYTF. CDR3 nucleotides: TGTGCCAGCAGCAAGGGACAGCGCCACTATGGCTACACCTTC.